This TCR beta chain was documented in a study of T cell repertoires in cytomegalovirus infection. Study at large: Public TCR beta signatures provided an indication of both CMV infection and a matching HLA type. Study results and caveats: CMV carriers having the relevant HLA were flagged by cumulative public TCR beta family frequency. Across the ex vivo response, the dominant clonotypes were HLA-C-restricted CMV-specific TCR beta clonotypes.

MiXCR, run by TCRdb on the reads, gives a single entry per CDR3 protein. This sample has around 740,000 distinct CDR3 sequences, with about 40% found just once. This clonotype came up a few times. Its antigen is as yet unknown. The CDR3 is 12 residues long. Trimming pared 3 bases from V and 5 bases from J, leaving 6 bases between. Per the germline V gene, CDR1 is ENHRY and CDR2 is SYGVKD. The specimen was PBMCs. The sequence was obtained from a human donor in good health (CMV status not recorded). Some clones in this sample may be carry-over from other donors' samples. The chain has TRBV10-3 and TRBJ2-3, with no clear D. The CDR3 sequence: CAISDRGDTQYF. The CDR3 DNA reads TGTGCCATCAGTGATCGTGGAGATACGCAGTATTTT.